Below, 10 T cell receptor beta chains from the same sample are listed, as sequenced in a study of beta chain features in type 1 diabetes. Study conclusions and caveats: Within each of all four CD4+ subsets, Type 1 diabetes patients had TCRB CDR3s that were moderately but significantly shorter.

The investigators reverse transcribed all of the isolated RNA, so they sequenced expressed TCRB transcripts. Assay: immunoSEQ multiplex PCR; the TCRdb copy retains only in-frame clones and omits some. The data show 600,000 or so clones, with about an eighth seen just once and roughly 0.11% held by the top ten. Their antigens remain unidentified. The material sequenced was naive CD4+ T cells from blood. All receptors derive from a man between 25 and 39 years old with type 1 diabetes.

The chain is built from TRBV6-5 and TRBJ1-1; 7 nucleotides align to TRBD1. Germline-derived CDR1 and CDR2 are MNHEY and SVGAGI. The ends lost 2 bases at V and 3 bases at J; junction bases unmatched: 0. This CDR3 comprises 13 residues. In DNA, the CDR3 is TGTGCCAGCAGTTACGACAGGGACACTGAAGCTTTCTTT. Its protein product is CASSYDRDTEAFF.

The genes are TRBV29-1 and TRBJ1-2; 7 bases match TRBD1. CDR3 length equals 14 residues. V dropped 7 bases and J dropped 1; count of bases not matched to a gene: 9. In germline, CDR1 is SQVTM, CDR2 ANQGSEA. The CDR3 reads CSGAGTENNYGYTF. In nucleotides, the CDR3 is TGCAGCGGGGCCGGGACAGAGAATAACTATGGCTACACCTTC.

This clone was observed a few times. CDR3 in amino acids: CASSAPGQNTGELFF. The CDR3 DNA reads as TGTGCCAGCAGCGCCCCCGGACAGAACACCGGGGAGCTGTTTTTT. This chain links TRBV9 with TRBJ2-2; tentative D call: TRBD1 (5 bases). Germline CDR1 SGDLS, CDR2 YYNGEE. The V gene lost 3 bases and the J gene lost 1 base, with 10 bases spanning the gap. The CDR3 covers 15 residues.

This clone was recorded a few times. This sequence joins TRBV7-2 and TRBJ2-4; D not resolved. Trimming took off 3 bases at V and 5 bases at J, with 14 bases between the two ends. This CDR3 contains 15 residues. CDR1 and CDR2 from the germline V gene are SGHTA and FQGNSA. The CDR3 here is CASSLNGNRENIQYF. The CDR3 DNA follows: TGTGCCAGCAGCTTGAATGGGAACAGAGAAAACATTCAGTACTTC.

CDR3 in amino acids: CASSVALATSSPLHF. The CDR3 bases are TGTGCCAGCAGCGTAGCTTTGGCGACGAGTTCACCCCTCCACTTT. The J gene is TRBJ1-6, the V gene TRBV9; D gene uncertain. CDR3 length: 15 residues. The germline V gene encodes CDR1 SGDLS and CDR2 YYNGEE. V gave up 0 bases and J gave up 9 bases, with 13 bases separating them.

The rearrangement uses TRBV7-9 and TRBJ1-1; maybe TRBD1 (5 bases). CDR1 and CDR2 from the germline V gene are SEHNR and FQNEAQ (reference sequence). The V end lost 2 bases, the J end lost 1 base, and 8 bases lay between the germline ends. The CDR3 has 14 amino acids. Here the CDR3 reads CASSLMDTNTEAFF. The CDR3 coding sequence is TGTGCCAGCAGCTTAATGGACACGAACACTGAAGCTTTCTTT.

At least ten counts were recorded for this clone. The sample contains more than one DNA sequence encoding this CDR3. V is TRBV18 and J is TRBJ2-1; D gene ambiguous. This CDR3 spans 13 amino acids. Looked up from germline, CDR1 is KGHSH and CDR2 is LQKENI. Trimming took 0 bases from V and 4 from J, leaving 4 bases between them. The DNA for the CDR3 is TGTGCCAGCTCACCACCGGGGTACAATGAGCAGTTCTTC. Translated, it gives CASSPPGYNEQFF.

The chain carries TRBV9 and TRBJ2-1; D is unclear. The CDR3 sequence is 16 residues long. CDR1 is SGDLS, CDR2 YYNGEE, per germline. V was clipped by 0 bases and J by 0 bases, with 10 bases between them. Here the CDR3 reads CASSVGASSSYNEQFF. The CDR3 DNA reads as TGTGCCAGCAGCGTAGGCGCCTCAAGCTCCTACAATGAGCAGTTCTTC.

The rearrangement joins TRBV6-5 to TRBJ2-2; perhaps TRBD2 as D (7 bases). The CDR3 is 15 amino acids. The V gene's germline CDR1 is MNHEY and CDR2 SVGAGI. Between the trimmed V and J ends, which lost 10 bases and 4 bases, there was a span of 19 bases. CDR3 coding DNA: TGTGCCACCAGACCGGGGGGCGAAGGCACCGGGGAGCTGTTTTTT. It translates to CATRPGGEGTGELFF.

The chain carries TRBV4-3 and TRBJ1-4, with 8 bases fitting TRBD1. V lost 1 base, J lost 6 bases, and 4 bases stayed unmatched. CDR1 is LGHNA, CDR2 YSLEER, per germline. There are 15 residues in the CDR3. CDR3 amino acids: CASSQGTGRDEKLFF. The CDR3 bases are TGCGCCAGCAGCCAAGGGACAGGGAGAGATGAAAAACTGTTTTTT.